The clone carrying this TCR beta chain appeared a few times. Its target is not known. This CDR3 has 16 amino acids. V dropped 5 bases and J dropped 0; count of bases not matched to a gene: 6. Germline loops: CDR1 SEHNR, CDR2 FQNEAQ (reference sequence). Repertoires were generated with immunoSEQ multiplex PCR, while TCRdb's copy carries only in-frame clones and drops some. The sample includes about 78,000 clones, around 80% of them seen just once. This entry belongs to a study of OX40 agonist ivuxolimab in advanced cancers. Study background: Earlier treatment with anti-PD-1, anti-PD-L1 or anti-CTLA-4 was permitted, and approximately 38% had received some. Study conclusions and caveats: Patients who responded partially at 0.1-3.0 mg/kg showed clonal expansion ranking among the lowest. Normalized T-cell clonal expansion was also low in some nonresponders.

This TCR derives from an adult with an advanced solid tumor such as melanoma, head and neck, liver or kidney cancer. The input for sequencing was CD4+ or CD8+ T cells sorted from blood, taken in a trial of the OX40 agonist ivuxolimab. The chain employs TRBV7-9 and TRBJ2-2, with 7 bases lining up with TRBD1. In DNA, the CDR3 is TGTGCCAGCAGCAGAGACAGGGCCCCGAACACCGGGGAGCTGTTTTTT. Amino acid sequence: CASSRDRAPNTGELFF.